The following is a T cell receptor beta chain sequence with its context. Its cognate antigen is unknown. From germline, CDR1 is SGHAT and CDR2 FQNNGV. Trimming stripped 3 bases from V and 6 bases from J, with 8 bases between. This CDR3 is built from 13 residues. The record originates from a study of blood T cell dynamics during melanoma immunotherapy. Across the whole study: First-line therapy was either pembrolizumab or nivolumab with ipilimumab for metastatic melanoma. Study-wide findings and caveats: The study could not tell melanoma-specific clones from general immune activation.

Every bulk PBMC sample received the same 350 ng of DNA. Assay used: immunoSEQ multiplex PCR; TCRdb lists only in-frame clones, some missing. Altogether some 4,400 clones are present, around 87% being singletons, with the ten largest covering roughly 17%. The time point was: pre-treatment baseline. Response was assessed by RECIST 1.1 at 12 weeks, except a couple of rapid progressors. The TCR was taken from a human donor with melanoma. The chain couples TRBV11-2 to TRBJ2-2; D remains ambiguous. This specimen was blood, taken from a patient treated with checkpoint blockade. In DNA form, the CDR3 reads TGTGCCAGCAGCTTTGAAAGTGCCGGGGAGCTGTTTTTT. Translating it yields CASSFESAGELFF. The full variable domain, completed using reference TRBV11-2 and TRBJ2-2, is EAGVAQSPRYKIIEKRQSVAFWCNPISGHATLYWYQQILGQGPKLLIQFQNNGVVDDSQLPKDRFSAERLKGVDSTLKIQPAKLEDSAVYLCASSFESAGELFFGEGSRLTVL.